Listed below are T cell receptor beta chains from one sample, sequenced in a study of radiotherapy plus CTLA-4 blockade in lung cancer. Profiling relied on immunoSEQ multiplex PCR, and the TCRdb table lists in-frame clones only, not all of them. Here the sample spans roughly 50,000 clones, around 83% being singletons. The specimen comprised peripheral blood, sampled from a patient treated with radiotherapy plus ipilimumab. The receptor set was obtained from a human donor with non-small cell lung cancer who had stable disease on radiotherapy plus ipilimumab. Both conserved end residues are part of each CDR3. A D gene is named only where the DNA matches it firmly. Rows give clone size only sometimes, using once, few, many, or a class for an expanded clone.

TRBV7-3	13	-	TRBJ2-1	-	TGTGCCAGCAGCCCCGTTGGGGCCAATGAGCAGTTCTTC	CASSPVGANEQFF
TRBV19	18	-	TRBJ2-2	-	TGTGCCAGTGGGGTTCCCGACTTGGCAGGGTGGTTCCCCGGGGAGCTGTTTTTT	CASGVPDLAGWFPGELFF
TRBV5-1	13	TRBD1	TRBJ1-4	-	TGCGCCAGCAGCGGACAGGGTTTTGAAAAACTGTTTTTT	CASSGQGFEKLFF
TRBV4-3	15	TRBD1	TRBJ1-2	-	TGCGCCAGCAGCCAAGCACACAGGGGGCGGGATGGCTACACCTTC	CASSQAHRGRDGYTF
TRBV11-3	15	TRBD1	TRBJ1-4	-	TGTGCCAGCAGCCAAGGGGGACAGACTAATGAAAAACTGTTTTTT	CASSQGGQTNEKLFF
TRBV7-2	16	TRBD1	TRBJ2-7	-	TGTGCCAGCAGCCCCCAAGTCGGGGACAGGTCCTACGAGCAGTACTTC	CASSPQVGDRSYEQYF
TRBV7-8	14	TRBD1	TRBJ1-2	once	TGTGCCAGCAGCCCCCGACAGGGTAACTATGGCTACACCTTC	CASSPRQGNYGYTF
TRBV28	16	TRBD1	TRBJ1-1	-	TGTGCCAGCAGTTTAAGACAGGGGCCGAAGTACACTGAAGCTTTCTTT	CASSLRQGPKYTEAFF
TRBV5-1	15	-	TRBJ2-7	-	TGCGCCAGCAGCTTGATGGGGCCTGAATCCGGGGAGCAGTACTTC	CASSLMGPESGEQYF
TRBV5-1	15	-	TRBJ2-3	-	TGCGCCAGCAGCTTGGCCGATCGAGTCCCAGATACGCAGTATTTT	CASSLADRVPDTQYF
TRBV6-5	14	-	TRBJ2-4	-	TGTGCCAGCAGTTACTCACAGGCTAAAAACATTCAGTACTTC	CASSYSQAKNIQYF
TRBV5-4	14	TRBD2	TRBJ2-5	-	TGTGCCAGCAGCTTGTTAGATAGCGGGGGGCCCCAGTACTTC	CASSLLDSGGPQYF
TRBV19	18	TRBD1	TRBJ2-1	-	TGTGCCAGTAGTACCGCTCGCTTAGGACAGGGGAACTACAATGAGCAGTTCTTC	CASSTARLGQGNYNEQFF
TRBV28	13	TRBD2	TRBJ2-4	-	TGTGCCAGCAACCCGGGGGGAGTCAACATTCAGTACTTC	CASNPGGVNIQYF
TRBV6-1	14	-	TRBJ1-1	-	TGTGCCAGCAGCGTGGAGGGACGGCTCACTGAAGCTTTCTTT	CASSVEGRLTEAFF
TRBV30	13	-	TRBJ1-2	-	TGTGCCTGGACCTTACCCTCCAGGGGTGCCTACACCTTC	CAWTLPSRGAYTF
TRBV4-2	14	-	TRBJ2-5	-	TGTGCCAGCAGCCAAGAAACAGGGATAGAGACCCAGTACTTC	CASSQETGIETQYF
TRBV15	17	TRBD1	TRBJ2-1	-	TGTGCCACCAGCGAACGAAGTCCCGCCAGGGGGCCGGATGAGCAGTTCTTC	CATSERSPARGPDEQFF
TRBV5-4	15	-	TRBJ1-1	-	TGTGCCAGCAGCTTGGTAGGAGCGGAGACCACTGAAGCTTTCTTT	CASSLVGAETTEAFF
TRBV27	17	-	TRBJ1-6	-	TGTGCCAGCAGTCTACTCGAGCGGGCGCGGGGTAATTCACCCCTCCACTTT	CASSLLERARGNSPLHF
TRBV4-1	16	TRBD2	TRBJ2-5	-	TGCGCCAGCAGCCAGGCGGGACTAGCGGGAGCAGAGACCCAGTACTTC	CASSQAGLAGAETQYF
TRBV28	15	TRBD2	TRBJ2-1	-	TGTGCCAGCAGTCTGCTAGCGGGGGGAGCCAATGAGCAGTTCTTC	CASSLLAGGANEQFF
TRBV6-5	15	TRBD1	TRBJ1-4	-	TGTGCCAGCAGCCGGACCGGGACAGGGTCAGAAAAACTGTTTTTT	CASSRTGTGSEKLFF
TRBV5-4	14	-	TRBJ1-6	-	TGTGCCAGCAGCTTCAGGGAGGTCGGTTCACCCCTCCACTTT	CASSFREVGSPLHF
TRBV2	15	-	TRBJ2-1	-	TGTGCCAGCAACCCCTCGGCACTTAGCTCCAATGAGCAGTTCTTC	CASNPSALSSNEQFF
TRBV6-5	12	TRBD1	TRBJ1-2	-	TGTGCCAGCAGCGACAGGGTCGGTGGCTACACCTTC	CASSDRVGGYTF
TRBV10-1	16	TRBD2	TRBJ2-1	-	TGCGCCAGCAGTGAGTCGAGGTTAGCGGGAGTCACTGAGCAGTTCTTC	CASSESRLAGVTEQFF
TRBV4-2	17	TRBD2	TRBJ2-7	-	TGTGCCAGCAGCCAAGATTATTCCAGCGGGAGCTCCTACGAGCAGTACTTC	CASSQDYSSGSSYEQYF
TRBV6-5	13	-	TRBJ2-3	-	TGTGCCAGCAGTTACTTGCAGGCAGATACGCAGTATTTT	CASSYLQADTQYF
TRBV6-1	15	TRBD2	TRBJ2-1	few	TGTGCCAGCAGTGAAAGGGTGGGAGGGTACAATGAGCAGTTCTTC	CASSERVGGYNEQFF
TRBV9	16	TRBD2	TRBJ2-3	-	TGTGCCAGCAGCGTAGTATCAGCGGGAGGATCAGATACGCAGTATTTT	CASSVVSAGGSDTQYF
TRBV6-1	15	TRBD2	TRBJ2-1	once	TGTGCCAGCATTGGCGGGAGGAGCTCCTACAATGAGCAGTTCTTC	CASIGGRSSYNEQFF
TRBV2	12	-	TRBJ2-7	few	TGTGCCAGCAGTGTACGCGGGCAAGAGCAGTACTTC	CASSVRGQEQYF
TRBV5-6	16	TRBD1	TRBJ1-6	-	TGTGCCAGCAGCATATACCGGGACAGGGGCAATTCACCCCTCCACTTT	CASSIYRDRGNSPLHF
TRBV28	15	-	TRBJ2-7	-	TGTGCCAGCAGTTTCCTGGGACAAGGCCCCTACGAGCAGTACTTC	CASSFLGQGPYEQYF
TRBV27	15	TRBD2	TRBJ2-1	-	TGTGCCAGCATGCATCTTACTAGCGGGAGGGATGAGCAGTTCTTC	CASMHLTSGRDEQFF
TRBV5-4	13	-	TRBJ1-2	-	TGTGCCAGCAGCCCCGCCAGGGGTAAAGGCTACACCTTC	CASSPARGKGYTF
TRBV19	15	-	TRBJ2-3	-	TGTGCCAGTAGTATTAGCTGGACTAGCACAGATACGCAGTATTTT	CASSISWTSTDTQYF
TRBV28	13	TRBD1	TRBJ1-2	-	TGTGCCAGCAGTTTATGGGGGACAGGGGACTACACCTTC	CASSLWGTGDYTF
TRBV28	14	-	TRBJ1-2	-	TGTGCCAGCAGGATCGGGGGACCGCTCTATGGCTACACCTTC	CASRIGGPLYGYTF
TRBV9	15	TRBD1	TRBJ1-2	-	TGTGCCAGCAGCGTAGCTTCAGGGGGAAACTATGGCTACACCTTC	CASSVASGGNYGYTF
TRBV4-3	18	TRBD2	TRBJ2-6	-	TGCGCCAGCAGCCAAGAAGTAGCGGGAGTCTCTGGGGCCAACGTCCTGACTTTC	CASSQEVAGVSGANVLTF
TRBV7-2	15	TRBD1	TRBJ2-3	-	TGTGCCAGCAGCCCCTCCGGGACAGGGATTTTAACGCAGTATTTT	CASSPSGTGILTQYF
TRBV5-1	16	-	TRBJ1-2	-	TGCGCCAGCAGCTTGGACAGCCCCTCCGCTAACTATGGCTACACCTTC	CASSLDSPSANYGYTF
TRBV4-1	16	TRBD2	TRBJ2-1	-	TGCGCCAGCAGCCGTAGCGGGGCCCGCTCCTACAATGAGCAGTTCTTC	CASSRSGARSYNEQFF
TRBV6-5	13	-	TRBJ1-1	-	TGTGCCAGCTCGGCAGGGTTTGACACTGAAGCTTTCTTT	CASSAGFDTEAFF
TRBV6-1	20	-	TRBJ2-3	-	TGTGCCAGCAGTGATACCCGAGGGATTTTGCGGGAAATGCCCCAGGATACGCAGTATTTT	CASSDTRGILREMPQDTQYF
TRBV12-5	15	TRBD2	TRBJ2-2	-	TGTGCTAGTGGGACGCTAGCGGGCACCACCGGGGAGCTGTTTTTT	CASGTLAGTTGELFF
TRBV19	16	-	TRBJ1-5	-	TGTGCCAGTAGTATATCGACTGTGGCAAGGTTTCAGCCCCAGCATTTT	CASSISTVARFQPQHF
TRBV15	18	TRBD2	TRBJ2-3	-	TGTGCCACCAGCAGAGCCCCAGGACTAGCGGAAGGCACAGATACGCAGTATTTT	CATSRAPGLAEGTDTQYF
TRBV7-9	16	TRBD1	TRBJ2-6	-	TGTGCCAGCAGCTCGACAGGGGCTACTGGGGCCAACGTCCTGACTTTC	CASSSTGATGANVLTF
TRBV27	15	-	TRBJ2-2	-	TGTGCCAGCAGTTTAGACATCGCGAACACCGGGGAGCTGTTTTTT	CASSLDIANTGELFF
TRBV27	17	TRBD2	TRBJ2-1	-	TGTGCCAGCAGTTTATCAGCGCGACTAGCGAGTGGGAATGAGCAGTTCTTC	CASSLSARLASGNEQFF
TRBV19	12	-	TRBJ1-2	-	TGTGCCAGTAGTATGACCGGGTTTGGCTACACCTTC	CASSMTGFGYTF
TRBV9	16	TRBD2	TRBJ2-1	-	TGTGCCAGCAGCGTAGACCAGCGGGAGGCCTACAATGAGCAGTTCTTC	CASSVDQREAYNEQFF
TRBV14	14	-	TRBJ1-1	-	TGTGCCAGCAGCCCTGGGAGGGTTGTCACTGAAGCTTTCTTT	CASSPGRVVTEAFF
TRBV27	16	TRBD2	TRBJ2-3	-	TGTGCCAGCAGTCGGGTAGCGGGAGACCCCCCAGATACGCAGTATTTT	CASSRVAGDPPDTQYF
TRBV6-1	15	-	TRBJ2-5	-	TGTGCCAGCAGTGAAGCCCCCCGGGTTTGGGAGACCCAGTACTTC	CASSEAPRVWETQYF